Listed below are T cell receptor beta chains from one sample, sequenced in a study of control samples from healthy donors and cancer patients. The data were produced by immunoSEQ multiplex PCR, yet TCRdb's version contains in-frame clones alone and is incomplete. The data contain about 49,000 clones, around nine tenths of them singletons. Source material: PBMCs. The receptors come from a man aged 30 to 39 with colorectal cancer. Both conserved end residues are part of each CDR3. A D gene is named only where the DNA matches it firmly. Some rows mark clone size as missing; the rest say once, few, many or name a class of expanded clone.

abundance	v_gene	j_gene	d_gene	CDR3nt	CDR3aa
NA	TRBV6-2/TRBV6-3	TRBJ1-2	TRBD1	TGTGCCAGCAGTTCCTACGGGGGACAGGGTATCTATGGCTACACCTTC	CASSSYGGQGIYGYTF
NA	TRBV18	TRBJ1-3	NA	TGTGCCAGCTCACCACCCAACTCTGGAAACACCATATATTTT	CASSPPNSGNTIYF
once	TRBV6-1	TRBJ2-3	NA	TGTGCCAGCAGTGAACCAGATACGCAGTATTTT	CASSEPDTQYF
NA	TRBV24-1	TRBJ1-2	NA	TGTGCCACCAGTGTTAGCGACAACTATGGCTACACCTTC	CATSVSDNYGYTF
NA	TRBV21-1	TRBJ1-1	NA	TGTGCCAGCAGCAAAATGCTGGGGGACCTCCAAGCTTTCTTT	CASSKMLGDLQAFF
once	TRBV5-5	TRBJ2-3	TRBD1	TGTGCCAGCAGCCTGGACAGGGGAACAGATACGCAGTATTTT	CASSLDRGTDTQYF
few	TRBV21-1	TRBJ2-3	NA	TGTGCCAGCAGCAATAGTACCCAGACAGAGGGAGGCACAGATACGCAGTATTTT	CASSNSTQTEGGTDTQYF
NA	TRBV6-1	TRBJ1-1	NA	TGTGCCAGCAGTGAAGGCAGGGGAGACACTGAAGCTTTCTTT	CASSEGRGDTEAFF
NA	TRBV4-3	TRBJ2-7	TRBD1	TGCGCCAGCAGCCCAGACAGGGGTAGGTTCTACGAGCAGTACTTC	CASSPDRGRFYEQYF
NA	TRBV27	TRBJ1-6	NA	TGTGCCAGCAGTGACCACAGGGAAATTAATTCACCCCTCCACTTT	CASSDHREINSPLHF
NA	TRBV9	TRBJ1-4	TRBD1	TGTGCCAGCAGCCCGGGGACAGTGGAAAAACTGTTTTTT	CASSPGTVEKLFF
NA	TRBV25-1	TRBJ2-3	NA	TGTGCCAGCAGTGAACCCGCAGGCACAGATACGCAGTATTTT	CASSEPAGTDTQYF
NA	TRBV6-5	TRBJ1-1	TRBD1	TGTGCCAGCAGCCGACAGGGGGGAGCTGAAGCTTTCTTT	CASSRQGGAEAFF
NA	TRBV5-5	TRBJ1-5	NA	TGTGCCAGCAGCTTGACGGGATATAGCAATCAGCCCCAGCATTTT	CASSLTGYSNQPQHF
NA	TRBV6-1	TRBJ1-2	TRBD1	TGTGCCAGCAGTGAGTGGGGAGACAGGGCGGATGGCTACACCTTC	CASSEWGDRADGYTF
NA	TRBV9	TRBJ1-4	NA	TGTGCCAGCAGCGTAGATGCGGCAGCAACTAATGAAAAACTGTTTTTT	CASSVDAAATNEKLFF
few	TRBV6-5	TRBJ1-5	TRBD1	TGTGCCAGCAGTTTTGACAGGGCTCAGCCCCAGCATTTT	CASSFDRAQPQHF
NA	TRBV19	TRBJ2-6	NA	TGTGCCAGTAGACTACAGGGATCTGGGGCCAACGTCCTGACTTTC	CASRLQGSGANVLTF
NA	TRBV5-1	TRBJ2-1	TRBD2	TGCGCCAGCAGCGGAGTAGCGGGGGGGTACAATGAGCAGTTCTTC	CASSGVAGGYNEQFF
NA	TRBV23-1	TRBJ1-5	TRBD1	TGCGCCAGCATAAGCGGAGTGACAGGGGGCAATCAGCCCCAGCATTTT	CASISGVTGGNQPQHF
NA	TRBV24-1	TRBJ1-2	NA	TGTGCCACCAGTGATGGAGGGAAGGGCTACACCTTC	CATSDGGKGYTF
NA	TRBV7-2	TRBJ2-2	NA	TGTGCCAGCAGCTTGTCAGGGGGGACCGGGGAGCTGTTTTTT	CASSLSGGTGELFF
NA	TRBV30	TRBJ1-1	NA	TGTGCCTGGAGTATTGCCGGCACTGAAGCTTTCTTT	CAWSIAGTEAFF
NA	TRBV6-5	TRBJ1-1	NA	TGTGCCAGCAAAGGGGCAGCCACTGAAGCTTTCTTT	CASKGAATEAFF
NA	TRBV2	TRBJ1-5	TRBD1	TGTGCCAGCAGCGGACAGGGGGCGCGGAGCAATCAGCCCCAGCATTTT	CASSGQGARSNQPQHF
NA	TRBV6-6	TRBJ1-2	NA	TGTGCCAGCAGTGCCCCCGCGGGGGGCTATGGCTACACCTTC	CASSAPAGGYGYTF
once	TRBV11-2	TRBJ2-1	NA	TGTGCCAGCAGCCCGCCCCAATGGGGGGTTACAGGTGATGAGCAGTTCTTC	CASSPPQWGVTGDEQFF
NA	TRBV3-1/TRBV3-2	TRBJ2-7	NA	TGTGCCAGCAGCCAAGATCGTGGGGGGCAGATCCTCTACGAGCAGTACTTC	CASSQDRGGQILYEQYF
NA	TRBV2	TRBJ1-1	NA	TGTGCCAGCGCAAGAGGGAACACTGAAGCTTTCTTT	CASARGNTEAFF
NA	TRBV7-2	TRBJ1-1	TRBD1	TGTGCCAGCAGCCCCCGGGACAGGGAGGGGGGGGCTTTCTTT	CASSPRDREGGAFF
NA	TRBV6-5	TRBJ1-1	NA	TGTGCCAGCAGTTACCTTGTCGCCAGCCCGAACACTGAAGCTTTCTTT	CASSYLVASPNTEAFF
once	TRBV7-2	TRBJ2-6	NA	TGTGCCAGCAGCACCTCTGGGGCCAACGTCCTGACTTTC	CASSTSGANVLTF
NA	TRBV29-1	TRBJ1-2	NA	TGCAGCGTTGTACGGGCGAACTATGGCTACACCTTC	CSVVRANYGYTF
NA	TRBV9	TRBJ2-1	NA	TGTGCCAGCAGCGTAACGTCGTCTCGAGGTAGCGAGCAGTTCTTC	CASSVTSSRGSEQFF
NA	TRBV10-1	TRBJ1-1	NA	TGCGCCAGCAGTGAGGACCCGGGGTTGAACACTGAAGCTTTCTTT	CASSEDPGLNTEAFF